What follows are 24 T cell receptor beta chains derived from one specimen sequenced in a study of shared clonotypes between healthy human individuals. TCRdb's table, derived via immunoSEQ multiplex PCR, lists solely in-frame clones and lacks some. The data contain about 2.3 million clones, 85% to 95% of them singletons. Material: naive CD4+ T cells from PBMCs. Subset specified: CD45RA+ positively selected. The receptors originated from a man aged 18 to 30 in good health. Some clones in this sample may be carry-over from other donors' samples.

The chain recombines TRBV15 with TRBJ1-5, with 7 bases aligning to TRBD1. The trim removed 0 bases at V and 4 bases at J, leaving 6 bases unmatched. Germline V gives CDR1 LNHNV, CDR2 YYDKDF (reference sequence). This CDR3 comprises 16 residues. CDR3 nucleotide sequence: TGTGCCACCAGCAGAGAGACAGGGCTCATGAATCAGCCCCAGCATTTT. Its translation is CATSRETGLMNQPQHF.

The chain combines TRBV29-1 with TRBJ1-2; 10 bases align to TRBD1. Trimming at V came to 4 bases and at J to 2 bases, leaving 4 bases not matched to a gene. The CDR3 length is 14 residues. Germline CDR1 and CDR2: SQVTM and ANQGSEA. The CDR3 sequence is CSVAPGQGNYGYTF. Here the CDR3 DNA reads TGCAGCGTTGCACCGGGACAGGGGAACTATGGCTACACCTTC.

The rearrangement joins TRBV28 to TRBJ2-7; D is possibly TRBD2 (5 bases). The CDR3 is 14 residues long. Germline CDR1 is MDHEN and CDR2 is SYDVKM. Trimming pared 5 bases from V and 3 bases from J, leaving 14 bases between. The CDR3 here is CASSPWTEDYEQYF. The CDR3 DNA sequence: TGTGCCAGCAGTCCTTGGACGGAGGACTACGAGCAGTACTTC.

This rearrangement joins TRBV2 to TRBJ2-7; 12 bases are a match to TRBD2. The V segment lost 6 bases and the J segment 5 bases; nucleotides outside the gene matches: 8. CDR1 is SNHLY, CDR2 FYNNEI, per germline. The CDR3 covers 15 residues. DNA for the CDR3: TGTGCCAGCAGACCGACTAGCGGGAGTCCTCACGAGCAGTACTTC. This sequence encodes CASRPTSGSPHEQYF. The variable domain in full, completed from reference TRBV2 and TRBJ2-7, reads EPEVTQTPSHQVTQMGQEVILRCVPISNHLYFYWYRQILGQKVEFLVSFYNNEISEKSEIFDDQFSVERPDGSNFTLKIRSTKLEDSAMYFCASRPTSGSPHEQYFGPGTRLTVT.

To note about this clone: This sample includes further DNA sequences coding for the same CDR3. This chain joins TRBV5-4 and TRBJ1-4; D is undetermined. V was clipped by 1 base and J by 3 bases, with 7 bases between them. This CDR3 comprises 14 residues. The germline V gene encodes CDR1 SGHNT and CDR2 YYREEE (reference sequence). This CDR3 is CASSLRGSNEKLFF. The CDR3 nucleotides are TGTGCCAGCAGCTTGCGTGGGTCTAATGAAAAACTGTTTTTT.

This sequence joins TRBV4-2 and TRBJ1-2; tentative D call: TRBD1 (6 bases). Trimming stripped 0 bases from V and 7 bases from J, with 12 bases between. This CDR3 is 14 amino acids long. Germline lookup yields CDR1 LGHNA and CDR2 YNFKEQ. CDR3 region: CASSQDQGSVGYTF. For the CDR3, the DNA is TGTGCCAGCAGCCAAGATCAGGGGTCAGTTGGCTACACCTTC.

This clone was counted a single time. Other DNA sequences from this sample encode an identical CDR3 as well. J is TRBJ2-1 and V is TRBV6-5; D gene uncertain. The V and J ends lost 0 bases and 4 bases respectively, with 10 bases between them. Germline values: CDR1 MNHEY, CDR2 SVGAGI. This CDR3 has 15 amino acids. The CDR3 DNA is TGTGCCAGCAGTTACTCAGGCAGTCCTTACAATGAGCAGTTCTTC. The encoded protein is CASSYSGSPYNEQFF.

V and J are TRBV30 and TRBJ1-5, with D possibly matching TRBD1 (6 bases). The CDR3 runs 14 residues. V dropped 3 bases and J dropped 0 bases, with 9 bases sitting between them. Germline V gene lookup returns CDR1 GTSNPN and CDR2 SVGIG (reference sequence). CDR3 residues: CAWRDSNSNQPQHF. In DNA form, the CDR3 reads TGTGCCTGGAGGGACAGCAATAGCAATCAGCCCCAGCATTTT.

CDR3 sequence reads: CASSQGGAMDEQFF. CDR3 sequence (DNA): TGTGCCAGCAGTCAAGGAGGGGCGATGGATGAGCAGTTCTTC. The rearrangement uses TRBV28 and TRBJ2-1; tentatively, D is TRBD2 (6 bases). Germline assignment: CDR1 MDHEN and CDR2 SYDVKM. V shed 5 bases and J shed 8 bases, with 16 bases lying between them. The length of the CDR3 is 14 residues.

CDR3 in amino acids: CASSLTVLKSYEQYF. Here the CDR3 DNA reads TGTGCCAGTAGCCTGACAGTTCTGAAGTCCTACGAGCAGTACTTC. The gene calls are TRBV19 and TRBJ2-7; the D gene is possibly TRBD1 (5 bases). The CDR3 is 15 residues long. Germline V lookup: CDR1 LNHDA, CDR2 SQIVND (reference sequence). V dropped 6 bases and J dropped 1 base, with 16 bases sitting between them.

The chain combines TRBV6-5 with TRBJ1-2; the D gene is possibly TRBD1 (6 bases). The CDR3 sequence is 14 residues long. Between the trimmed V and J ends, which lost 8 bases and 1 base, there was a span of 14 bases. Germline CDR1 reads MNHEY; CDR2 reads SVGAGI. The CDR3 DNA sequence: TGTGCCAGCCGCCCCGGGGGCTTTAACTATGGCTACACCTTC. It is translated as CASRPGGFNYGYTF.

This clone was seen just once. This chain connects TRBV28 to TRBJ2-7, with TRBD1 matching over 8 bases. From germline, CDR1 is MDHEN and CDR2 SYDVKM. This CDR3 region has 14 residues. Unmatched junction bases numbered 7, after V lost 6 bases and J lost 3 bases. The CDR3 sequence is CASRSRTGNYEQYF. CDR3 sequence (DNA): TGTGCCAGCAGGAGCCGGACAGGGAACTACGAGCAGTACTTC.

V usage is TRBV5-1 and J usage is TRBJ2-5; 14 bases match TRBD2. This CDR3 is 20 amino acids long. The germline V gene encodes CDR1 SGHRS and CDR2 YFSETQ. V gave up 0 bases and J gave up 2 bases; unmatched junction bases: 12. The chain's CDR3 is CASSLANLGLAGGHQETQYF. Here the CDR3 DNA reads TGCGCCAGCAGCTTGGCCAACCTTGGACTAGCGGGAGGCCATCAAGAGACCCAGTACTTC. Full variable domain (remainder filled in from reference TRBV5-1 and TRBJ2-5): KAGVTQTPRYLIKTRGQQVTLSCSPISGHRSVSWYQQTPGQGLQFLFEYFSETQRNKGNFPGRFSGRQFSNSRSEMNVSTLELGDSALYLCASSLANLGLAGGHQETQYFGPGTRLLVL.

The rearrangement links TRBV4-1 to TRBJ2-2, with D perhaps matching TRBD1 or TRBD2 (5 bases each). V lost 3 bases and J 9 bases, leaving 17 bases between the germline ends. The CDR3 loop spans 15 amino acids. Germline V gene sequence: CDR1 MGHRA, CDR2 YSYEKL. The CDR3 region has the DNA TGCGCCAGCAGCCAGCTGCAGGGCAGGGACCGGGAGCTGTTTTTT. Translated: CASSQLQGRDRELFF.

With respect to this clone: In the same sample, other DNA sequences code for this CDR3. V usage is TRBV4-1 and J usage is TRBJ1-5; TRBD1 is a possible D gene (5 bases). CDR3 length: 14 residues. With 1 base removed from V and 6 bases from J, the gap between germline ends came to 10 bases. The germline V gene encodes CDR1 MGHRA and CDR2 YSYEKL. For the CDR3, the DNA is TGCGCCAGCAGCCAAGTAGGGGTCGGTCAGCCCCAGCATTTT. Protein product: CASSQVGVGQPQHF.

This sequence joins TRBV7-3 and TRBJ2-1; D possibly corresponds to TRBD1 (5 bases). The germline V gene encodes CDR1 SGHTA and CDR2 FQGTGA. This CDR3 comprises 13 residues. Trimming took off 5 bases at V and 5 bases at J, with 10 bases between the two ends. CDR3 protein: CASSPARDNEQFF. CDR3 in DNA: TGTGCCAGCAGCCCCGCCAGGGACAATGAGCAGTTCTTC.

On this clone: The sample holds other DNA sequences that translate to the same CDR3. The chain joins TRBV5-1 to TRBJ2-5; no clear D gene. The germline V gene encodes CDR1 SGHRS and CDR2 YFSETQ. The germline V and J ends were trimmed by 5 bases and 1 base, with 6 bases remaining between them. The CDR3 totals 12 residues. The CDR3: CASSQPQETQYF. The CDR3 DNA is TGCGCCAGCAGTCAACCCCAAGAGACCCAGTACTTC.

V gene TRBV18 combines with J gene TRBJ2-1; 8 bases are a match to TRBD2. J lost 6 bases, V lost 6 bases, and 4 bases had no gene match. The V gene's germline CDR1 is KGHSH and CDR2 LQKENI. This CDR3 region has 13 residues. The CDR3 is CASSWGLGNEQFF. As DNA, the CDR3 is TGTGCCAGCTCCTGGGGACTAGGCAATGAGCAGTTCTTC.

The J gene is TRBJ2-5, the V gene TRBV2, with 7 bases lining up with TRBD1. The CDR3 spans 13 residues. The germline CDR1 and CDR2 sequences are SNHLY and FYNNEI. Trimming at V came to 6 bases and at J to 5 bases, leaving 6 bases not matched to a gene. The CDR3 nucleotides read TGTGCCAGCAGACAAGGGGGCGTGGAGACCCAGTACTTC. Translation: CASRQGGVETQYF.

This chain links TRBV5-8 with TRBJ2-5, with TRBD1 as a possible D gene (5 bases). CDR1 is SGHTS and CDR2 is YDEGEE in the germline V gene. V lost 0 bases, J lost 9 bases, and 18 bases lay in between. The CDR3 runs 15 residues. The CDR3 DNA reads TGTGCCAGCAGCTTGGAATCAGGTCAGGGCAGCGCCCAGTACTTC. It translates to CASSLESGQGSAQYF.

As DNA, the CDR3 is TGTGCCAGCAGTTCTCCGGGACAGAGGGGGAACTATGGCTACACCTTC. Translated: CASSSPGQRGNYGYTF. The chain uses TRBV6-5 and TRBJ1-2, with TRBD1 identical over 7 bases. The CDR3 length is 16 residues. V lost 4 bases and J lost 2; bases outside the gene matches: 10. Germline V gene data show CDR1 as MNHEY and CDR2 as SVGAGI.

This chain links TRBV5-6 with TRBJ1-1; D unclear. CDR1 is SGHDT and CDR2 is YYEEEE in the germline V gene. The CDR3 spans 15 residues. With 9 bases removed from V and 4 bases from J, the gap between germline ends came to 22 bases. The chain's CDR3 is CATSGRVWVGTEAFF. The CDR3 bases are TGTGCCACCAGTGGACGGGTGTGGGTTGGCACTGAAGCTTTCTTT. The variable domain in full, with the rest retrieved from reference TRBV5-6 and TRBJ1-1, is DAGVTQSPTHLIKTRGQQVTLRCSPKSGHDTVSWYQQALGQGPQFIFQYYEEEERQRGNFPDRFSGHQFPNYSSELNVNALLLGDSALYLCATSGRVWVGTEAFFGQGTRLTVV.

For this clone: The sample carries other DNA sequences with the same CDR3. The chain uses TRBV2 and TRBJ2-5; TRBD1 agrees at 7 bases. In germline, CDR1 is SNHLY, CDR2 FYNNEI. The CDR3 contains 13 residues. The V segment lost 5 bases and the J segment 2 bases; nucleotides outside the gene matches: 2. The CDR3 DNA reads TGTGCCAGCAGTAGACAGGGTCAAGAGACCCAGTACTTC. Its translation: CASSRQGQETQYF.

The V call is TRBV9, the J call TRBJ2-3; D remains ambiguous. Germline lookup yields CDR1 SGDLS and CDR2 YYNGEE. V was clipped by 0 bases and J by 4 bases, with 9 bases between them. The CDR3 contains 14 residues. CDR3 sequence: CASSVGSHPDTQYF. The CDR3 DNA reads as TGTGCCAGCAGCGTAGGAAGTCACCCAGATACGCAGTATTTT.